These 5 T cell receptor beta chains came from one sample sequenced in a study of T cells in Graves' hyperthyroidism and ophthalmopathy. RNA transcripts yielded amplified TCR beta CDR3 regions. Using the HTBI primer set, a first-round RT-PCR was run on the TCR CDR3. TCRdb used MiXCR to reprocess the multiplex PCR reads, holding one entry per CDR3 protein. The sample records some 620,000 distinct CDR3 sequences, roughly 15% being singletons. The sample comprised blood. All receptors come from a woman in her twenties or thirties with Graves' hyperthyroidism.

The chain combines TRBV20-1 with TRBJ1-6, with 8 bases fitting TRBD1. This CDR3 spans 14 amino acids. V lost 5 bases, J lost 9 bases, and 9 bases stayed unmatched. Germline-derived CDR1 and CDR2 are DFQATT and SNEGSKA (reference sequence). The CDR3 region has the DNA TGCAGTGCTTTCGGACAGGGAGATTTTTCACCCCTCCACTTT. This codes for CSAFGQGDFSPLHF.

The rearrangement links TRBV12-3 or TRBV12-4 to TRBJ1-2; 9 nucleotides line up with TRBD1. The V segment lost 7 bases and the J segment 7 bases; nucleotides outside the gene matches: 16. The CDR3 runs to 16 residues. The CDR3 is CASTKGGQGILGGYTF. The CDR3 coding sequence is TGTGCCAGCACGAAGGGGGGACAGGGAATACTAGGTGGCTACACCTTC.

The sample holds many counts of this clonotype. The chain uses TRBV6-2 or TRBV6-3 and TRBJ2-3; 7 bases agree with TRBD2. The V segment lost 0 bases and the J segment 6 bases; nucleotides outside the gene matches: 9. Germline CDR1 and CDR2: MNHEY and SVGEGT. The CDR3 has 16 residues. CDR3 in DNA: TGTGCCAGCAGTTACTCACAGCGGGAATTCGGGGATACGCAGTATTTT. This translates into CASSYSQREFGDTQYF.

As regards this clonotype: A much larger clonotype is one base distant, so this may be a read error. The chain is built from TRBV7-8 and TRBJ2-7; TRBD2 agrees at 10 bases. Germline-derived CDR1 and CDR2 are SGHVS and FQNEAQ. J was trimmed by 5 bases and V by 5 bases; bases with no gene match: 9. The CDR3 is 15 amino acids. DNA of the CDR3: TGTGCCAGCAGCCCTAAGCGGGAGGGCCGTCACGAGCAGTACTTC. Residues: CASSPKREGRHEQYF. Combining the CDR3 with reference TRBV7-8 and TRBJ2-7 gives the whole variable domain GAGVSQSPRYKVAKRGQDVALRCDPISGHVSLFWYQQALGQGPEFLTYFQNEAQLDKSGLPSDRFFAERPEGSVSTLKIQRTQQEDSAVYLCASSPKREGRHEQYFGPGTRLTVT.

This clonotype was picked up many times. This sequence joins TRBV20-1 and TRBJ2-7; possible D gene TRBD1, 5 bases. Germline V lookup: CDR1 DFQATT, CDR2 SNEGSKA (reference sequence). V shed 7 bases and J shed 7 bases, with 23 bases lying between them. This CDR3 comprises 14 residues. CDR3 DNA: TGCAGTGGGACAAAACGGGTAGGGGCGGAAGAGCAGTACTTC. Translated: CSGTKRVGAEEQYF.